This record covers a single T cell receptor beta chain. Its antigen is not known. The data stem from a study of blood T cells in healthy people across ages. Study-wide results and limits: Older age coincided with a roughly linear decline in TCR beta diversity per million T cells. Higher diversity and more naive CD4+ cells were features of long-lived donors, compared to aged donors.

With a J-beta primer mix and a sample-barcoded 5' primer, a second PCR ran about 6 to 11 cycles. Tagging of each cDNA molecule was performed by a template-switch adaptor with 12 random nucleotides. TCRdb redid the calling of the 5' RACE reads with MiXCR, one entry per CDR3 protein. Seen here are around 1.5 million distinct CDR3 sequences, almost 35% observed once, and the top ten hold about 11%. V lost 5 bases to trimming and J lost 4 bases; unmatched junction nucleotides: 7. The germline CDR1 and CDR2 sequences are PRHDT and FYEKMQ (reference sequence). The CDR3 has 15 amino acids. The sequence derives from a woman in her 30s in good health. Source material: blood. The gene calls are TRBV13 and TRBJ2-2; TRBD1 agrees at 7 bases. CDR3: CASSRPTGITGELFF. CDR3 coding DNA: TGTGCCAGCAGCCGCCCGACAGGGATCACCGGGGAGCTGTTTTTT.